This is a list of T cell receptor beta chains from one sample in a study of blood T cell repertoires in COVID-19. Profiling relied on immunoSEQ multiplex PCR, and the TCRdb table lists in-frame clones only, not all of them. This sample has some 330,000 clones, with roughly nine tenths found just once. Sequenced input: PBMCs or T cells enriched from blood (not recorded which). All receptors come from a woman aged 30 to 39 who had recovered from COVID-19. The CDR3 runs from the conserved cysteine through the conserved F or W. The D gene is left open where the match is weak. Size is omitted from some rows. Given values are once, few, many or a class for expanded clones.

>-|TRBJ1-4|-|TRBV5-1
TGCGCCAGCAGCCCGGGTGTAGGGGCGGAAGAAAAACTGTTTTTT
CASSPGVGAEEKLFF
>-|TRBJ1-4|-|TRBV9
TGTGCCAGCAGCCCCCAGGGGTTGGCTAATGAAAAACTGTTTTTT
CASSPQGLANEKLFF
>-|TRBJ1-3|-|TRBV28
TGTGCCAGCACTGAGGGCTCTGGAAACACCATATATTTT
CASTEGSGNTIYF
>-|TRBJ2-7|-|TRBV6-5
TGTGCCAGCAGTTACGATCGAGCCTCCTACGAGCAGTACTTC
CASSYDRASYEQYF
>TRBD1|TRBJ1-6|-|TRBV28
TGTGCCAGCAGCCGGACAGGGGGAAGAGTATCCCTCCACTTT
CASSRTGGRVSLHF
>-|TRBJ1-6|once|TRBV10-3
TGTGCCACTTCGGACAGCTCCTATAATTCACCCCTCCACTTT
CATSDSSYNSPLHF
>-|TRBJ2-1|-|TRBV7-3
TGTGCCAGCAGCTTAGGAGGGACGATGAACAATGAGCAGTTCTTC
CASSLGGTMNNEQFF
>-|TRBJ2-3|-|TRBV12-3/TRBV12-4
TGTGCCAGCAGGAGGACTAGCACAGATACGCAGTATTTT
CASRRTSTDTQYF
>-|TRBJ1-6|-|TRBV5-5
TGTGCCAGCAGCTTAACAGGAGTCTATAATTCACCCCTCCACTTT
CASSLTGVYNSPLHF
>TRBD1|TRBJ2-7|few|TRBV5-1
TGCGCCAGCAGCCCATCGGGACAGGCCTACGAGCAGTACTTC
CASSPSGQAYEQYF
>TRBD1|TRBJ2-1|-|TRBV28
TGTGCCAGCAGACAACCCTCGACAGGGGGCAGAAAAAATGAGCAGTTCTTC
CASRQPSTGGRKNEQFF